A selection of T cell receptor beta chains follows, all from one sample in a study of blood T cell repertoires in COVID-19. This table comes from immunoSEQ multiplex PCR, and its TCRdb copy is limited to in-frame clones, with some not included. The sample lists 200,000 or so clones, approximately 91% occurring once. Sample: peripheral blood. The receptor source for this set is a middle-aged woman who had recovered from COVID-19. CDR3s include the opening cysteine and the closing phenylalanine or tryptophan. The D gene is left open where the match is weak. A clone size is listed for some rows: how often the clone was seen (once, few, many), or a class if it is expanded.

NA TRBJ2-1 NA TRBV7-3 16 CASSLFGTHPNNEQFF TGTGCCAGCAGCTTATTCGGGACTCACCCGAACAATGAGCAGTTCTTC
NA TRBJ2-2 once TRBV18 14 CASSPLAGAGELFF TGTGCCAGCTCACCATTGGCGGGCGCCGGGGAGCTGTTTTTT
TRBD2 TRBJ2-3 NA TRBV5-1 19 CASSWPQVGLAGLTDTQYF TGCGCCAGCAGCTGGCCTCAAGTGGGACTAGCGGGATTAACAGATACGCAGTATTTT
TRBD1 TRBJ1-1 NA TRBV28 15 CASRTTGQENTEAFF TGTGCCAGCAGAACAACCGGACAGGAAAACACTGAAGCTTTCTTT
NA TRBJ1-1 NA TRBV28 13 CASSDGRATEAFF TGTGCCAGCAGTGATGGGAGGGCCACTGAAGCTTTCTTT
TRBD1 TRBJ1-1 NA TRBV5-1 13 CASSDRANTEAFF TGCGCCAGTTCAGACAGGGCGAACACTGAAGCTTTCTTT
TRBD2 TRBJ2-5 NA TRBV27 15 CASSPGTSGKETQYF TGTGCCAGCAGTCCTGGGACTAGCGGGAAAGAGACCCAGTACTTC
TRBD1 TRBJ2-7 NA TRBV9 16 CASSVASGTGVEEQYF TGTGCCAGCAGCGTAGCCTCCGGGACAGGGGTAGAAGAGCAGTACTTC
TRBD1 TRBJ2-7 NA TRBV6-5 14 CASNNGQGHGEQYF TGTGCCAGCAATAACGGACAGGGACACGGCGAGCAGTACTTC
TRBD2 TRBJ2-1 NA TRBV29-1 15 CSVRVAGVTDNEQFF TGCAGCGTTCGCGTAGCGGGAGTTACAGACAATGAGCAGTTCTTC
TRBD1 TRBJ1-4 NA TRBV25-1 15 CASSRGTGEREKLFF TGTGCCAGCAGTAGGGGGACAGGCGAACGGGAAAAACTGTTTTTT
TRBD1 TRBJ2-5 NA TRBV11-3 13 CASSPGTEETQYF TGTGCCAGCAGCCCCGGGACAGAAGAGACCCAGTACTTC
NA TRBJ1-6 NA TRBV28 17 CASSSPNFRQGFSPLHF TGTGCCAGCAGTTCCCCAAACTTTAGGCAGGGGTTTTCACCCCTCCACTTT
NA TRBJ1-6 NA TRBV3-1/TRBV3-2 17 CASSQVLQVQSNSPLHF TGTGCCAGCAGCCAAGTTTTGCAGGTTCAAAGTAATTCACCCCTCCACTTT
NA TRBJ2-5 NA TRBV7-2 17 CASSLRPGGLSRETQYF TGTGCCAGCAGCTTACGTCCAGGGGGGCTTTCGCGGGAGACCCAGTACTTC
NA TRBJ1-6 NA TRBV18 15 CASSQRTDYNSPLHF TGTGCCAGCTCACAGAGGACAGACTATAATTCACCCCTCCACTTT
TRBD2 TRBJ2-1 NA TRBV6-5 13 CASGGAGGDEQFF TGTGCCAGCGGGGGAGCGGGAGGCGACGAGCAGTTCTTC
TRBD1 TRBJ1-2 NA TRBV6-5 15 CASSYRQGGVDGYTF TGTGCCAGCAGTTACCGACAGGGAGGAGTGGATGGCTACACCTTC
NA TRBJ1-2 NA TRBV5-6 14 CASSPDSLNYGYTF TGTGCCAGCAGTCCGGACTCCTTGAACTATGGCTACACCTTC
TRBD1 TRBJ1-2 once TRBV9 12 CASSLTGVGYTF TGTGCCAGCAGCTTGACAGGGGTCGGCTACACCTTC
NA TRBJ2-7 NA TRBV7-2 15 CASSLADRSTYEQYF TGTGCCAGCAGCTTAGCAGACAGGTCTACCTACGAGCAGTACTTC
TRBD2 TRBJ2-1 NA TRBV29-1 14 CSVVGTSSYNEQFF TGCAGCGTTGTAGGGACTAGTTCCTACAATGAGCAGTTCTTC
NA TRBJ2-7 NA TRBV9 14 CASSPAGQRYEQYF TGTGCCAGCAGCCCGGCGGGACAGAGATACGAGCAGTACTTC
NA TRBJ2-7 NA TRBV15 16 CATSRGHGSSSYEQYF TGTGCCACCAGCAGAGGACACGGGAGCAGCTCCTACGAGCAGTACTTC
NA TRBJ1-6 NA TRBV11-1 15 CASPQGPDDNSPLHF TGTGCCAGCCCCCAGGGCCCGGATGATAATTCACCCCTCCACTTT
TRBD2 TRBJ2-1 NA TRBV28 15 CASSLGGSSYNEQFF TGTGCCAGCAGTTTAGGCGGGAGCTCCTACAATGAGCAGTTCTTC
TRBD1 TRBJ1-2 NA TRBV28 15 CASERSRQGAFGYTF TGTGCCAGCGAACGCTCCCGACAGGGGGCGTTTGGCTACACCTTC
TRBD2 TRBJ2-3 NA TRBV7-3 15 CASSPGTSGRAQLYF TGTGCCAGCAGCCCCGGGACTAGCGGGAGGGCCCAATTATATTTT
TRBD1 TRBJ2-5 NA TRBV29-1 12 CSDQRQGQTQYF TGCAGCGACCAACGACAGGGTCAGACCCAGTACTTC
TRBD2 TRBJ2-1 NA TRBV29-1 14 CSAPRLAGYDEQFF TGCAGCGCCCCCCGACTAGCGGGATATGATGAGCAGTTCTTC
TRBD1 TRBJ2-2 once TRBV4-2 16 CASSQPGQPNTGELFF TGTGCCAGCAGCCAACCGGGACAGCCGAACACCGGGGAGCTGTTTTTT
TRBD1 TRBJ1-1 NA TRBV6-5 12 CASSPTGVVAFF TGTGCCAGCAGTCCAACAGGGGTTGTAGCTTTCTTT
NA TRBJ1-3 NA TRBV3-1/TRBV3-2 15 CASSPKGFLGSTIYF TGTGCCAGCAGCCCAAAGGGGTTTTTGGGTAGCACCATATATTTT
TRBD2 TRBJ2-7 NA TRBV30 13 CAWVAGGAYEQYF TGTGCCTGGGTGGCGGGAGGAGCCTACGAGCAGTACTTC
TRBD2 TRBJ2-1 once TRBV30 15 CAWSVNLAGAGEQFF TGTGCCTGGAGTGTAAACCTAGCGGGAGCAGGTGAGCAGTTCTTC
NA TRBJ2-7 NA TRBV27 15 CASGPATGQGLEQYF TGTGCCAGCGGACCCGCGACAGGCCAGGGGCTCGAGCAGTACTTC
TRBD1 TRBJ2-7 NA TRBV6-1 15 CASSEDVTGGYEQYF TGTGCCAGCAGTGAGGATGTGACAGGGGGCTACGAGCAGTACTTC
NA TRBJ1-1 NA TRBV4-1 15 CASSQDSRGYTEAFF TGCGCCAGCAGCCAAGATTCAAGGGGATACACTGAAGCTTTCTTT